This T cell receptor beta chain was identified in a study of cytomegalovirus exposure and HLA in healthy donors. TCRdb keeps only in-frame clones here, not all; method: immunoSEQ multiplex PCR. This table has fewer than 120,000 clones, roughly 90% appearing once. The CDR3 length is 16 residues. In germline, CDR1 is MGHDK, CDR2 SYGVNS. The germline V and J ends were trimmed by 5 bases and 5 bases, with 21 bases remaining between them. The sample comprised PBMCs. V gene TRBV25-1 combines with J gene TRBJ2-5; a possible D gene is TRBD1 (5 bases). This TCR came from a woman younger than 45 in good health and CMV-seropositive. DNA for the CDR3: TGTGCCAGCAGTAAAGTTGTAGGGGCGCTTTGGGAGACCCAGTACTTC. Protein: CASSKVVGALWETQYF.